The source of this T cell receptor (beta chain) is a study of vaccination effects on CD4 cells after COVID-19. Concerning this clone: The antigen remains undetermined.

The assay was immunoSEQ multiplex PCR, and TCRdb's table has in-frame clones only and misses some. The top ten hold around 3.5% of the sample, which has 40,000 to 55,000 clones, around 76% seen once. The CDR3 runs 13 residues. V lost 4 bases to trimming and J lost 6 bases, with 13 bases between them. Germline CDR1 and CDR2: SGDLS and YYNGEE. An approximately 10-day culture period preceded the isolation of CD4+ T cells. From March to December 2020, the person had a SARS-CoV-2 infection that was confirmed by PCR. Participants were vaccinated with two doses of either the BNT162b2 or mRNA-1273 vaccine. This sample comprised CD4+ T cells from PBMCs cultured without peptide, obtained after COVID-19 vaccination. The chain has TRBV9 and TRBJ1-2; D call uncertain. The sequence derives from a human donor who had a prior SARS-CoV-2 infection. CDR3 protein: CASSQDGHHGYTF. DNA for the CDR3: TGTGCCAGCAGCCAAGATGGGCACCATGGCTACACCTTC. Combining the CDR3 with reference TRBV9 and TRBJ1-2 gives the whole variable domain DSGVTQTPKHLITATGQRVTLRCSPRSGDLSVYWYQQSLDQGLQFLIQYYNGEERAKGNILERFSAQQFPDLHSELNLSSLELGDSALYFCASSQDGHHGYTFGSGTRLTVV.